The rows below give T cell receptor beta chains drawn from one sample of a study of CD8 T cells in Susac syndrome. TCRdb redid the calling of the immunoSEQ multiplex PCR reads with MiXCR, one entry per CDR3 protein. The table lists roughly 130,000 distinct CDR3 sequences, 90% to 95% of them singletons. The material sequenced was CD4+ T cells from PBMCs. The receptor source for this set is a human donor in good health. The CDR3 runs from the conserved cysteine through the conserved F or W. The D gene is left open where the match is weak. Only some rows state a clone size, as once, few, many or a class for expanded clones.

>TRBJ2-7|TRBV28|.|.
TGTGCCAGCAGTTCAGGGGACCTCTCCTACGAGCAGTACTTC
CASSSGDLSYEQYF
>TRBJ1-2|TRBV25-1|.|.
TGTGCCAGCAGTGAACGCCATGGGGGGGGCGCCTTTGGCTACACCTTC
CASSERHGGGAFGYTF
>TRBJ1-2|TRBV7-2|.|.
TGTGCCAGCAGCTTTGACCAGGGAGGCTATGGCTACACCTTC
CASSFDQGGYGYTF
>TRBJ2-7|TRBV2|.|TRBD2
TGTGCCAGCAGTGGGCGTGGTGGCGGGAGCACCTACGAGCAGTACTTC
CASSGRGGGSTYEQYF
>TRBJ2-5|TRBV4-1|once|.
TGCGCCAGCAGCCAAGCCCCAGGGTTCCAAGAGACCCAGTACTTC
CASSQAPGFQETQYF
>TRBJ1-1|TRBV3-1|.|.
TGTGCCAGCAGCCCCGGGGGGGGAGGCTTGGGCACTGAAGCTTTCTTT
CASSPGGGGLGTEAFF
>TRBJ2-7|TRBV18|.|.
TGTGCCAGCTCACCTACTGTCACGACAGCTTACGAGCAGTACTTC
CASSPTVTTAYEQYF
>TRBJ2-5|TRBV5-1|.|TRBD2
TGCGCCAGCAGTGCTAGCGGTATTTCGGCAGAGACCCAGTACTTC
CASSASGISAETQYF
>TRBJ2-2|TRBV2|.|.
TGTGCCAGCTCACTGGGGACGAACACCGGGGAGCTGTTTTTT
CASSLGTNTGELFF
>TRBJ1-3|TRBV18|once|.
TGTGCCAGCTCACCCGGCAGCTACTCTGGAAACACCATATATTTT
CASSPGSYSGNTIYF
>TRBJ2-1|TRBV28|.|TRBD2
TGTGCCAGCAGGACGGGACTAGCGGGATACAATGAGCAGTTCTTC
CASRTGLAGYNEQFF
>TRBJ1-2|TRBV20-1|.|.
TGCAGTGCTAGAGATACAGGGATGGATGGCTACACCTTC
CSARDTGMDGYTF
>TRBJ1-2|TRBV12-3/TRBV12-4|.|.
TGTGCCAGCAGTTTAGCGAAGCAAACTAACTATGGCTACACCTTC
CASSLAKQTNYGYTF
>TRBJ2-2|TRBV7-8|.|.
TGTGCCAGCAGCTTAGGTCCTAGGGAGGGGGACACCGGGGAGCTGTTTTTT
CASSLGPREGDTGELFF
>TRBJ1-1|TRBV3-1|.|.
TGTGCCAGCAGCCAAGCCCGGGAAACCACTGAAGCTTTCTTT
CASSQARETTEAFF
>TRBJ1-2|TRBV7-2|.|.
TGTGCCAGCAGCTTATACACAACCGGGAACCACTATGGCTACACCTTC
CASSLYTTGNHYGYTF
>TRBJ2-7|TRBV6-2/TRBV6-3|.|.
TGTGCCAGCAGTTACTCGATAGCCCAGGCGAGCTCCTACGAGCAGTACTTC
CASSYSIAQASSYEQYF
>TRBJ2-2|TRBV5-1|.|.
TGCGCCAGCAGCTTGGGGACCCTGAACACCGGGGAGCTGTTTTTT
CASSLGTLNTGELFF
>TRBJ1-1|TRBV7-9|.|.
TGTGCCAGCAGCGCTCTAACTGAAGCTTTCTTT
CASSALTEAFF
>TRBJ1-2|TRBV28|.|TRBD1
TGTGCCAGCAGTCCCGCCCGGACAGGGAATGGCTACACCTTC
CASSPARTGNGYTF
>TRBJ2-2|TRBV27|.|.
TGTGCCAGCAGTTTACGGGCGGGTGCGAACACCGGGGAGCTGTTTTTT
CASSLRAGANTGELFF
>TRBJ1-3|TRBV5-1|once|TRBD1
TGCGCCAGCAGCTTGAGGGGGCAACAAAGAGGTGGCACCATATATTTT
CASSLRGQQRGGTIYF
>TRBJ1-5|TRBV15|.|.
TGTGCCACCGGCAGCCTCAGGGGCCGGGCGAGCAATCAGCCCCAGCATTTT
CATGSLRGRASNQPQHF
>TRBJ2-2|TRBV12-3/TRBV12-4|.|.
TGTGCCAGCAGTTTCAGGGGAGTAGTCACCGGGGAGCTGTTTTTT
CASSFRGVVTGELFF
>TRBJ2-5|TRBV19|once|.
TGTGCCAGTAGTGCCCGGGACTCTCAAGAGACCCAGTACTTC
CASSARDSQETQYF
>TRBJ1-5|TRBV30|.|.
TGTGCCTGGGGTCCGGGACCCAATCAGCCCCAGCATTTT
CAWGPGPNQPQHF
>TRBJ2-5|TRBV3-1|.|.
TGTGCCAGCAGCCAAGGCCCAACGAGGCGCGGAGAGACCCAGTACTTC
CASSQGPTRRGETQYF
>TRBJ1-1|TRBV19|.|.
TGTGCCAGTAGTATAGAACGGCTGAACACTGAAGCTTTCTTT
CASSIERLNTEAFF
>TRBJ2-2|TRBV5-1|.|.
TGCGCCAGCAGCTTGGTTGGTTCTACCGGGGAGCTGTTTTTT
CASSLVGSTGELFF
>TRBJ1-5|TRBV7-2|.|.
TGTGCCAGCAGCCCCCTTGTAGTGGGCAATCAGCCCCAGCATTTT
CASSPLVVGNQPQHF
>TRBJ1-2|TRBV30|.|.
TGTGCCTGGAGTGAGGGGGGGGAACGCTATGGCTACACCTTC
CAWSEGGERYGYTF
>TRBJ2-6|TRBV5-1|.|TRBD1
TGCGCCAGCTTTTCCGGGACAGGGGGTGCTGGGGCCAACGTCCTGACTTTC
CASFSGTGGAGANVLTF
>TRBJ2-2|TRBV19|.|.
TGTGCCAGTAGTAGACAAGGGTCCGGGGAGCTGTTTTTT
CASSRQGSGELFF
>TRBJ1-2|TRBV7-9|.|.
TGTGCCAGCAGCTTGTATCAGGGGTCCGGCTACACCTTC
CASSLYQGSGYTF
>TRBJ1-1|TRBV14|.|.
TGTGCCAGCAGCCAAGGACTCCTGATCACTGAAGCTTTCTTT
CASSQGLLITEAFF
>TRBJ2-7|TRBV3-1|.|.
TGTGCCAGCGGAGACGGACGCTACGAGCAGTACTTC
CASGDGRYEQYF
>TRBJ1-2|TRBV7-9|.|.
TGTGCCAGCAGCTTAGCGTCCCTCAGTGGAGGCTATGGCTACACCTTC
CASSLASLSGGYGYTF
>TRBJ2-7|TRBV7-9|once|.
TGTGCCAGCAGCCTGCACCCCCCCGAGCAGTACTTC
CASSLHPPEQYF
>TRBJ1-5|TRBV12-3/TRBV12-4|once|.
TGTGCCAGCAGTGCGGGACGGCAGGACAATCAGCCCCAGCATTTT
CASSAGRQDNQPQHF
>TRBJ2-3|TRBV29-1|.|.
TGCAGCGCCAGACCCGGGACTAGCACAGATACGCAGTATTTT
CSARPGTSTDTQYF
>TRBJ2-1|TRBV10-2|.|TRBD2
TGCGCCAGCACCATAGCGGGAGTTGGCCCGAATGAGCAGTTCTTC
CASTIAGVGPNEQFF
>TRBJ2-7|TRBV3-1|.|.
TGTGCCAGCACCCCCCGAGGCAAAGCCTACGAGCAGTACTTC
CASTPRGKAYEQYF
>TRBJ2-2|TRBV7-2|.|.
TGTGCCAGCAGCTTAGGGCGACCTAGCACCGGGGAGCTGTTTTTT
CASSLGRPSTGELFF
>TRBJ2-3|TRBV28|once|.
TGTGCCAGCAGTTTAGGGGGAGCCACAGATACGCAGTATTTT
CASSLGGATDTQYF